The entry that follows covers one T cell receptor beta chain sequence. Each participant's cohort was designated according to participant-reported clinical history. Sequencing was performed with immunoSEQ multiplex PCR; in TCRdb, only in-frame clones are kept and a portion is missing. The data hold 250,000 to 300,000 clones, with around 86% observed a single time. The data belong to a study of blood T cell repertoires in COVID-19. Study in general: Some COVID-19 samples were acute and others convalescent; all came from the United States, Italy and Spain.

The source is a woman in her 40s who had recovered from COVID-19. Source material: PBMCs or T cells enriched from blood (not recorded which).

Here the CDR3 DNA reads TGTGCCAGCTCACCACGGGGGGTAACTGAAGCTTTCTTT. This codes for CASSPRGVTEAFF. V and J are TRBV18 and TRBJ1-1; a possible D gene is TRBD1 (5 bases). The V end lost 1 base, the J end lost 5 bases, and 8 bases lay between the germline ends. CDR3 length equals 13 residues. Germline CDR1 and CDR2: KGHSH and LQKENI.